The present T cell receptor (beta chain) was sequenced within a study of blood T cells in healthy people across ages. Germline V lookup: CDR1 SQVTM, CDR2 ANQGSEA. The CDR3 is 12 amino acids. Primed by a sample-barcoded 5' primer and a J-beta primer mix, a second PCR proceeded for about 6 to 12 cycles. A single record per CDR3 protein comes from TCRdb applying MiXCR to the 5' RACE reads. The sample shows some 1,000,000 distinct CDR3 sequences, less than 25% of them seen only once. These sequences were also reported in another study, on T cells of mothers and their children.

This sequence joins TRBV29-1 and TRBJ2-5; D remains unclear. The J call may be mistaken, given a closer DNA end match to TRBJ2-1. The TCR originated in a girl aged 2-10 years in good health. Sequenced: blood. Here the CDR3 DNA reads TGCAGCGTTGAGGAAGAATACAATGAGCAGTTCTTC. It encodes CSVEEEYNEQFF.